One and the same sample provided the 24 T cell receptor beta chains below, sequenced in a study of monozygotic twins with inflammatory bowel disease. TCRdb re-called the 5' RACE reads; every CDR3 protein appears as one record, without DNA. The ten top clones account for 2.4%, within a sample of 400,000 to 500,000 distinct CDR3 sequences. Sequencing was carried out using blood. These receptor sequences come from a human donor with ulcerative colitis or Crohn's disease, or a healthy co-twin of an affected twin (not recorded which).

The genes are TRBV4-1 and TRBJ2-7; TCRdb designates TRBD1, a call that cannot be tested without DNA. In germline, CDR1 is MGHRA, CDR2 YSYEKL. The CDR3 spans 13 residues. The CDR3 is CASSQQGRGEQYF.

The CDR3 region is CSVGAGQGAYEQYF. The V and J genes are TRBV29-1 and TRBJ2-7; TCRdb proposes TRBD1, but this gene call is untestable without DNA. Germline assignment: CDR1 SQVTM and CDR2 ANQGSEA. The CDR3 consists of 14 residues.

The chain joins TRBV5-1 to TRBJ2-3; TCRdb designates TRBD1, a call that cannot be tested without DNA. CDR1 SGHRS and CDR2 YFSETQ come from the germline V gene. The CDR3 contains 14 residues. This CDR3 reads CASSGGAGTDTQYF.

The chain couples TRBV6-5 to TRBJ2-1; the TCRdb call, TRBD1, lacks DNA for checking. The CDR3 covers 16 residues. Germline CDR1 is MNHEY and CDR2 is SVGAGI. Here the CDR3 reads CASSRGHLSSYNEQFF.

The chain is built from TRBV14 and TRBJ1-4; as DNA is missing, the TRBD1 call by TCRdb cannot be tested. The germline gives CDR1 SGHDN, CDR2 FVKESK. The CDR3 runs 13 residues. CDR3 region: CASSRTRVSELFF.

V is TRBV24-1 and J is TRBJ1-2; TCRdb selects TRBD1, and the lack of DNA leaves this call unchecked. This CDR3 comprises 17 residues. Germline CDR1 is KGHDR and CDR2 is SFDVKD. CDR3 protein: CATSDLQEGQGVYGYTF.

The chain has TRBV4-1 and TRBJ2-1; TCRdb proposes TRBD2, but this gene call is untestable without DNA. The CDR3 covers 15 residues. Germline V gene data show CDR1 as MGHRA and CDR2 as YSYEKL. CDR3: CASSLGLAGAHEQFF.

The chain recombines TRBV30 with TRBJ1-2; TCRdb gives TRBD1 as the D gene, but with no DNA this cannot be confirmed. Germline loops: CDR1 GTSNPN, CDR2 SVGIG (reference sequence). The CDR3 runs 14 residues. The CDR3 loop is CAWSVLGQYYGYTF.

This chain joins TRBV20-1 and TRBJ1-1; without DNA, the TCRdb call of TRBD1 cannot be checked. The CDR3 runs to 12 residues. Germline-derived CDR1 and CDR2 are DFQATT and SNEGSKA (reference sequence). Here the CDR3 reads CSVLQGNTEAFF.

The chain employs TRBV29-1 and TRBJ1-4; no DNA is available, so the TRBD1 call from TCRdb remains unchecked. This CDR3 region has 13 residues. Germline V lookup: CDR1 SQVTM, CDR2 ANQGSEA. The CDR3 region is CSVARDMNEKLFF.

The rearrangement links TRBV20-1 to TRBJ2-7; no DNA is available, so the TRBD1 call from TCRdb remains unchecked. The CDR3 is 15 residues long. Germline lookup yields CDR1 DFQATT and CDR2 SNEGSKA (reference sequence). The CDR3 loop reads CSARDVGGGSYEQYF.

CDR3 sequence: CASSFVVRGPGELFF. This chain uses TRBV5-5 with TRBJ2-2; TCRdb selects TRBD1, and the lack of DNA leaves this call unchecked. The CDR3 is 15 residues long. CDR1 and CDR2 from the germline V gene are SGHKS and YYEKEE (reference sequence).

The genes are TRBV4-1 and TRBJ2-7; with no DNA, the TCRdb D assignment of TRBD1 cannot be verified. CDR1 MGHRA and CDR2 YSYEKL come from the germline V gene. There are 17 residues in the CDR3. CDR3 sequence: CASSQAQDREVGLEQYF.

The V call is TRBV6-2 or TRBV6-3, the J call TRBJ2-1; TCRdb returns TRBD1, unconfirmable since there is no DNA. The CDR3 consists of 12 residues. The germline V gene has CDR1 MNHEY and CDR2 SVGEGT. The CDR3 protein is CASSYTDREQFF.

The chain carries TRBV5-5 and TRBJ2-5; TCRdb picks TRBD1, but there is no DNA to check that call. The V gene's germline CDR1 is SGHKS and CDR2 YYEKEE (reference sequence). This CDR3 region has 16 residues. The CDR3 sequence is CASSVSLRATQETQYF.

CDR3 region: CASSLVGGEARIEAFF. The chain joins TRBV5-5 to TRBJ1-1; TCRdb calls TRBD1, which cannot be checked without DNA. Germline V gives CDR1 SGHKS, CDR2 YYEKEE (reference sequence). This CDR3 has 16 residues.

This rearrangement joins TRBV7-2 to TRBJ1-1. Germline V gives CDR1 SGHTA, CDR2 FQGNSA. CDR3 length: 13 amino acids. CDR3 sequence reads: CASSFNFRLATLF.

The rearrangement joins TRBV7-9 to TRBJ2-1; the TCRdb call, TRBD2, lacks DNA for checking. CDR3 length: 16 amino acids. Germline CDR1 SEHNR, CDR2 FQNEAQ (reference sequence). The chain's CDR3 is CASSLASQGLRNEQFF.

The rearrangement links TRBV4-2 to TRBJ1-6; absent DNA, TCRdb's TRBD1 call cannot be checked. The CDR3 runs to 19 residues. The germline gives CDR1 LGHNA, CDR2 YNFKEQ. The CDR3 reads CASSPIFRDRVIGNSPLHF.

This chain connects TRBV4-3 to TRBJ2-2; TCRdb indicates TRBD2, and absent DNA this call remains unverified. Germline values: CDR1 LGHNA, CDR2 YSLEER. The CDR3 consists of 17 residues. This CDR3 reads CASSRRGGHLNTGELFF.

CDR3 region: CASSQQNEKLFF. This rearrangement joins TRBV12-3 or TRBV12-4 to TRBJ1-4. The CDR3 is 12 residues long.

The CDR3 loop reads CASSLDPYGYTF. The chain has TRBV5-4 and TRBJ1-2. The germline gives CDR1 SGHNT, CDR2 YYREEE (reference sequence). The CDR3 totals 12 residues.

The chain combines TRBV12-3 or TRBV12-4 with TRBJ2-3. The CDR3 is made up of 14 amino acids. CDR3 protein: CASTPLRSTDTQYF.

The chain carries TRBV7-6 and TRBJ2-7; the TRBD2 assignment by TCRdb is unverifiable without DNA. The germline gives CDR1 SGHVS, CDR2 FNYEAQ. This CDR3 comprises 13 residues. The CDR3 protein is CASSLRPSDEQYF.